These 27 T cell receptor beta chains were sequenced from one sample in a study of T cells expressing NK-cell markers. After re-calling the 5' RACE reads, TCRdb lists one entry per CDR3 protein, DNA absent. In total, the table holds 350,000 to 500,000 distinct CDR3 sequences. The sample was blood T cells: a sorted CD56 or NKG2C T cell subset, CD4+ or CD8+ T cells, or bulk PBMC T cells (not recorded which). The receptors here all came from a woman between 18 and 75 years old in good health.

The V and J genes are TRBV5-5 and TRBJ2-7. The germline gives CDR1 SGHKS, CDR2 YYEKEE (reference sequence). The CDR3 extends over 13 amino acids. CDR3 sequence reads: CASSLLQSYEQYF.

The chain links TRBV7-6 to TRBJ2-1; TCRdb proposes TRBD1, but this gene call is untestable without DNA. This CDR3 is built from 16 residues. Germline CDR1 SGHVS, CDR2 FNYEAQ. The CDR3 sequence is CASSSGPGVSYNEQFF.

V is TRBV5-1 and J is TRBJ2-2; the TCRdb D gene call, TRBD2, has no DNA to confirm it. Germline assignment: CDR1 SGHRS and CDR2 YFSETQ. The CDR3 is 17 amino acids. CDR3: CASSLRLAGASTGELFF.

The CDR3 here is CSARVGGALLQTGELFF. The V and J genes are TRBV20-1 and TRBJ2-2; there is no DNA to check the TCRdb D call of TRBD2. Germline loops: CDR1 DFQATT, CDR2 SNEGSKA (reference sequence). This CDR3 has 17 residues.

V gene TRBV10-2 combines with J gene TRBJ1-4. Germline-derived CDR1 and CDR2 are WSHSY and SAAADI. CDR3 length: 13 residues. CDR3 in amino acids: CASGDGPNEKLFF.

The chain carries TRBV20-1 and TRBJ2-2. Germline CDR1 reads DFQATT; CDR2 reads SNEGSKA (reference sequence). This CDR3 spans 14 amino acids. The CDR3 loop reads CSARLSANTGELFF.

The chain has TRBV20-1 and TRBJ2-7. The CDR3 is 13 amino acids. CDR1 is DFQATT and CDR2 is SNEGSKA in the germline V gene (reference sequence). The CDR3 is CSARWRNSYEQYF.

This chain links TRBV10-2 with TRBJ2-7. Germline V CDR1 and CDR2: WSHSY, SAAADI. The CDR3 consists of 12 residues. The chain's CDR3 is CASRRDYYEQYF.

The gene calls are TRBV7-9 and TRBJ2-4. Germline lookup yields CDR1 SEHNR and CDR2 FQNEAQ (reference sequence). The CDR3 covers 13 residues. Here the CDR3 reads CASSGVAKNIQYF.

This chain connects TRBV20-1 to TRBJ1-2; TCRdb selects TRBD1, and the lack of DNA leaves this call unchecked. Germline V gene data show CDR1 as DFQATT and CDR2 as SNEGSKA (reference sequence). This CDR3 contains 16 residues. CDR3 region: CSAREPRQSSHYGYTF.

The genes are TRBV3-1 and TRBJ1-5; the TRBD1 assignment by TCRdb is unverifiable without DNA. The germline gives CDR1 LGHDT, CDR2 YNNKEL (reference sequence). The CDR3 spans 14 residues. The CDR3 loop is CASSLTTGYQPQHF. Variable domain in full (rest from reference TRBV3-1 and TRBJ1-5): DTAVSQTPKYLVTQMGNDKSIKCEQNLGHDTMYWYKQDSKKFLKIMFSYNNKELIINETVPNRFSPKSPDKAHLNLHINSLELGDSAVYFCASSLTTGYQPQHFGDGTRLSIL.

This sequence joins TRBV30 and TRBJ2-7; the D call of TRBD1 rests on TCRdb alone, since no DNA is present to check it. In germline, CDR1 is GTSNPN, CDR2 SVGIG (reference sequence). The CDR3 runs to 12 residues. CDR3 sequence reads: CAWSWTNYEQYF.

The chain recombines TRBV6-5 with TRBJ2-1; absent DNA, TCRdb's TRBD1 call cannot be checked. The CDR3 loop spans 17 amino acids. Germline CDR1 is MNHEY and CDR2 is SVGAGI. CDR3 amino acids: CASSFPPQGRDYNEQFF.

V gene TRBV20-1 combines with J gene TRBJ2-5; lacking DNA, the TRBD2 call made by TCRdb goes unchecked. Germline values: CDR1 DFQATT, CDR2 SNEGSKA (reference sequence). The CDR3 sequence is 12 residues long. The CDR3 reads CSYRDSQETQYF.

The V call is TRBV3-1, the J call TRBJ2-3; the D gene TCRdb calls, TRBD1, cannot be checked with no DNA. CDR3 size: 13 residues. In germline, CDR1 is LGHDT, CDR2 YNNKEL (reference sequence). The CDR3 is CASSHTELGAQYF.

The chain combines TRBV20-1 with TRBJ2-4. CDR1 and CDR2 from the germline V gene are DFQATT and SNEGSKA (reference sequence). This CDR3 is 14 amino acids long. The CDR3 region is CSAIVGLAKNIQYF.

This chain's CDR3 is CASRRQGGHEQFF. The V call is TRBV6-1, the J call TRBJ2-1; with no DNA, the TCRdb D assignment of TRBD1 cannot be verified. This CDR3 comprises 13 residues. In germline, CDR1 is MNHNS, CDR2 SASEGT.

The V gene is TRBV7-9, the J gene TRBJ1-5. Germline-derived CDR1 and CDR2 are SEHNR and FQNEAQ (reference sequence). The CDR3 totals 13 residues. CDR3 amino acids: CASSLGVSRPQHF.

The CDR3 is CASSLGGGAPRAEAFF. This chain joins TRBV5-6 and TRBJ1-1; checking the TCRdb D call of TRBD1 is not possible without DNA. This CDR3 is 16 amino acids long. Germline V gene sequence: CDR1 SGHDT, CDR2 YYEEEE.

The CDR3 loop reads CAWRDTYGYTF. The chain joins TRBV30 to TRBJ1-2. CDR1 is GTSNPN, CDR2 SVGIG, per germline (reference sequence). The CDR3 totals 11 residues.

The V gene is TRBV14, the J gene TRBJ1-6. Germline V gene lookup returns CDR1 SGHDN and CDR2 FVKESK. The CDR3 extends over 15 amino acids. CDR3: CASSQGTATNSPLHF.

The chain's CDR3 is CSAIPRQYNEQFF. This rearrangement joins TRBV20-1 to TRBJ2-1; the D call of TRBD2 rests on TCRdb alone, since no DNA is present to check it. The V gene's germline CDR1 is DFQATT and CDR2 SNEGSKA (reference sequence). The CDR3 covers 13 residues.

CDR3 sequence reads: CASSSYKGNTIYF. V is TRBV7-2 and J is TRBJ1-3. The CDR3 is 13 residues long. The V gene's germline CDR1 is SGHTA and CDR2 FQGNSA.

This rearrangement joins TRBV10-3 to TRBJ2-7. This CDR3 is 14 amino acids long. The germline V gene encodes CDR1 ENHRY and CDR2 SYGVKD. The CDR3: CAISDGLGTYEQYF.

The rearrangement joins TRBV11-1 to TRBJ2-5; TCRdb's D call of TRBD1 is untestable without DNA. This CDR3 region has 18 residues. CDR1 SGHAT and CDR2 FQDESV come from the germline V gene (reference sequence). CDR3: CASSPPFRLSGSKETQYF.

The chain combines TRBV4-2 with TRBJ2-3; the D call from TCRdb, TRBD2, cannot be confirmed without DNA. Germline loops: CDR1 LGHNA, CDR2 YNFKEQ. The CDR3 has 17 residues. CDR3 sequence: CASSQRLAGGETDTQYF.

The V call is TRBV6-2 or TRBV6-3, the J call TRBJ1-2. The CDR3 has 13 residues. Germline assignment: CDR1 MNHEY and CDR2 SVGEGT. The CDR3 loop is CASSYYGQYGYTF.